This TCR beta chain appears in the sequencing data of a study of cytomegalovirus exposure and HLA in healthy donors. Whole-study context: Earlier work reported 100 million or so unique TCR beta sequences from some 170 million T cells.

This PCR relied on a set of 60 Vbeta primers and 13 Jbeta primers. TCRdb's table, derived via immunoSEQ multiplex PCR, lists solely in-frame clones and lacks some. This table holds 100,000 to 150,000 clones, roughly 76% found once. For this clone: Its antigen is undetermined.

Regarding the study as a whole: DRB1 showed the most TCR associations and HLA-C the fewest in a later analysis, as rates varied by HLA locus. Later analysis identified several of the most significant clusters that appeared linked to common viral pathogens.

The CDR3 length is 15 residues. The germline V gene encodes CDR1 SGHTA and CDR2 FQGNSA. Trimming pared 2 bases from V and 4 bases from J, leaving 12 bases between. The genes are TRBV7-2 and TRBJ1-3, with D uncertain. Material for sequencing was PBMCs. This TCR was sampled from a woman aged 55 to 70 in good health and CMV-seropositive. CDR3 residues: CASSLRREAGNTIYF. CDR3 sequence (DNA): TGTGCCAGCAGCTTAAGGAGGGAGGCAGGAAACACCATATATTTT.